This T cell receptor (beta chain) was documented in a study of control samples from healthy donors and cancer patients. Generated by immunoSEQ multiplex PCR, the TCRdb table keeps only in-frame clones and is missing some. The sample shows roughly 150,000 clones, roughly 92% of them seen only once. CDR1 SGHTA and CDR2 FQGNSA come from the germline V gene. V was clipped by 5 bases and J by 0 bases, with 11 bases between them. The CDR3 covers 15 residues. This clone showed up just once. This clonotype originated in a man aged 45-65 years in good health. This chain links TRBV7-2 with TRBJ1-3; a possible D gene is TRBD1 (6 bases). The sequencing input was blood. The CDR3 sequence is CASSHTTGSGNTIYF. CDR3 coding DNA: TGTGCCAGCAGCCATACGACAGGCTCTGGAAACACCATATATTTT.